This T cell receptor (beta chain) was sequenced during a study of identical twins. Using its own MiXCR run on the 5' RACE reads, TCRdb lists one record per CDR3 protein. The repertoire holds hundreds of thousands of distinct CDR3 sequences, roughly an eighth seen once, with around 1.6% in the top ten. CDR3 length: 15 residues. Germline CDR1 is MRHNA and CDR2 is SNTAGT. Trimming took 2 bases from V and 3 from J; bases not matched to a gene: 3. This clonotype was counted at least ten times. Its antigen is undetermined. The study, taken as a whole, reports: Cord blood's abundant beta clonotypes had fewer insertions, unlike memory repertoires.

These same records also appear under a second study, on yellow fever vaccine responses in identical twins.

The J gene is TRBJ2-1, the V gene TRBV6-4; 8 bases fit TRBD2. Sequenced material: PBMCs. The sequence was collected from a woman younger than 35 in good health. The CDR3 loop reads CASSDGSGNYNEQFF. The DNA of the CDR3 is TGTGCCAGCAGTGACGGTAGCGGGAACTACAATGAGCAGTTCTTC.